One and the same sample provided the 4 T cell receptor beta chains below, sequenced in a study of spatial heterogeneity in lung cancer (dated by TCRdb to about 2019). According to the study, the label for this sample's time point signals: sample taken at primary tumor resection. For TCR sequencing, whole RNA was extracted from tumor and nontumor lung tissue, or from cryopreserved PBMC samples, and no cell sorting was done. The library was prepared using 5' RACE. TCRdb records NextSeq 500 as the sequencer. TCRdb reran the public reads through fastp at Q25 and MiXCR, keeping productive beta chains. Rows merge per CDR3 protein into single entries with the most common DNA and genes. In this sample the table shows about 92,000 distinct CDR3 sequences, 12% of which occur a single time. The leading ten clones occupy under 50% of the sample. This material consisted of PBMCs, taken at surgery. All receptors derive from a male donor with early-stage non-small cell lung cancer.

This clonotype came up a few times. This rearrangement joins TRBV4-2 to TRBJ2-7; 7 bases are a match to TRBD1. The CDR3 is made up of 15 amino acids. V lost 3 bases and J lost 4; bases outside the gene matches: 9. Per germline, CDR1 LGHNA and CDR2 YNFKEQ. CDR3 amino acids: CASSHPDRVVYEQYF. CDR3 sequence (DNA): TGTGCCAGCAGCCACCCCGACAGGGTCGTTTACGAGCAGTACTTC.

This clonotype was recorded at least ten times. The chain is built from TRBV7-8 and TRBJ1-2; 11 bases match TRBD1. Losses at the gene ends were 3 bases for V and 4 bases for J; bases not matched to a gene: 7. The germline gives CDR1 SGHVS, CDR2 FQNEAQ. The CDR3 covers 16 residues. CDR3 in DNA: TGTGCCAGCAGCTTGCTGGGACAGGGGGGCGCCTATGGCTACACCTTC. Amino acids: CASSLLGQGGAYGYTF.

This clonotype has a handful of counts. V usage is TRBV10-3 and J usage is TRBJ1-1, with a possible D match to TRBD1 (5 bases). The CDR3 spans 13 residues. CDR1 is ENHRY, CDR2 SYGVKD, per germline. Trimming stripped 7 bases from V and 6 bases from J, with 15 bases between. CDR3 nucleotides: TGTGCCATCAAGTATCAGGGAGACTCTGAAGCTTTCTTT. This codes for CAIKYQGDSEAFF.

This clonotype was recorded a few times. This chain joins TRBV28 and TRBJ2-7; 7 bases are shared with TRBD2. The ends lost 5 bases at V and 6 bases at J; junction bases unmatched: 16. Germline V CDR1 and CDR2: MDHEN, SYDVKM. The CDR3 runs to 16 residues. The CDR3 sequence is CASSPRSIAGYGEQYF. The CDR3 DNA follows: TGTGCCAGCAGTCCGCGGTCGATAGCGGGTTATGGCGAGCAGTACTTC.